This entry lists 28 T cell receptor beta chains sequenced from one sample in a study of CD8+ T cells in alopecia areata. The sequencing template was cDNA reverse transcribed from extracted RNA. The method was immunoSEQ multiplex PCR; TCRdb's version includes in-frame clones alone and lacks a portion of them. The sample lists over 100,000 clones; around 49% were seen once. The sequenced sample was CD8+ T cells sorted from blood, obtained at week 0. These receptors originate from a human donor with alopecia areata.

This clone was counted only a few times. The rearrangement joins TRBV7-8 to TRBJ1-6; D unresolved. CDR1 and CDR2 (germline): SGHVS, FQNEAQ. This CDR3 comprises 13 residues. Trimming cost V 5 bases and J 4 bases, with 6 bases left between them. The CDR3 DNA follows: TGTGCCAGCAGCGAACATTATAATTCACCCCTCCACTTT. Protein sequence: CASSEHYNSPLHF.

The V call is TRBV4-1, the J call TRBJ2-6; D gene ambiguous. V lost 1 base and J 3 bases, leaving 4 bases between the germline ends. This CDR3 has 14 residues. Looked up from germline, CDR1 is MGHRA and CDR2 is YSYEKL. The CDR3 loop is CASSQGDGANVLTF. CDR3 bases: TGCGCCAGCAGCCAAGGGGATGGGGCCAACGTCCTGACTTTC.

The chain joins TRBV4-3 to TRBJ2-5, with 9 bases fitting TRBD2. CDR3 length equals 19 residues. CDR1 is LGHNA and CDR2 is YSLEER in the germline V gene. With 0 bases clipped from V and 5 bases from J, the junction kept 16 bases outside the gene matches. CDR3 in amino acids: CASSQDPTNPTSGGETQYF. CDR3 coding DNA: TGCGCCAGCAGCCAAGATCCCACCAACCCGACTAGCGGAGGGGAGACCCAGTACTTC.

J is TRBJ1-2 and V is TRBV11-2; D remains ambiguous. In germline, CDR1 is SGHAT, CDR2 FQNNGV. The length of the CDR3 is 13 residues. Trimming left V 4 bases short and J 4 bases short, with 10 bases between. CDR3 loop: CASSSKNFYGYTF. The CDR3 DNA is TGTGCCAGCAGCTCAAAGAATTTCTATGGCTACACCTTC.

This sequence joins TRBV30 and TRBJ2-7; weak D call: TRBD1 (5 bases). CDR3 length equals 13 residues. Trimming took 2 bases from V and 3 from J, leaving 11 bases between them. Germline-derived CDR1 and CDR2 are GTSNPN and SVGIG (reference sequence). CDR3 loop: CAWSRREGYEQYF. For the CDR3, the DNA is TGTGCCTGGAGTCGCAGGGAAGGCTACGAGCAGTACTTC.

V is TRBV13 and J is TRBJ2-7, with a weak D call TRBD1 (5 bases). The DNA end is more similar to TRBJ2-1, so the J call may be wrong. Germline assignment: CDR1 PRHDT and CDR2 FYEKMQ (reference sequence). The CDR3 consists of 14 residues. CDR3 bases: TGTGCCAGCAGCTACCTTCAGGGCGAGGATGAGCAGTTCTTC. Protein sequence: CASSYLQGEDEQFF.

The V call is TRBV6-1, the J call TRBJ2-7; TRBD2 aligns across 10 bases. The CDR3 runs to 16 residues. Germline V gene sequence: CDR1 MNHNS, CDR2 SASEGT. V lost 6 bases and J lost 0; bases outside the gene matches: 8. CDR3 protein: CASREPLAGDSYEQYF. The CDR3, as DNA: TGTGCCAGCAGAGAACCCCTAGCGGGGGACTCCTACGAGCAGTACTTC.

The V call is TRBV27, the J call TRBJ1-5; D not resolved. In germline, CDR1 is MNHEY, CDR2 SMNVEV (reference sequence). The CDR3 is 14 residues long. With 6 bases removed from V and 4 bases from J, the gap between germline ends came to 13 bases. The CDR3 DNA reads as TGTGCCAGCAGCCTCGCCGGAGGGAATCAGCCCCAGCATTTT. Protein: CASSLAGGNQPQHF.

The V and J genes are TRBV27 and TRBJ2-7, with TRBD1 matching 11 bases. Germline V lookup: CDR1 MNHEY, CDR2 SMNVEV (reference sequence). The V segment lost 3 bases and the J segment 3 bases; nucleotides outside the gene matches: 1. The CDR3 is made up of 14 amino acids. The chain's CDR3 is CASSFGTGGYEQYF. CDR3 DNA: TGTGCCAGCAGTTTTGGGACAGGGGGCTACGAGCAGTACTTC.

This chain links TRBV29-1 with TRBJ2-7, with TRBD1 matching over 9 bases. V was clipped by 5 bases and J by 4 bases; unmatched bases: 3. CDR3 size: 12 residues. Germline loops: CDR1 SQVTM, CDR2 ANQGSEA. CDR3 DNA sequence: TGCAGCGTTATGGACAGGGGATACGAGCAGTACTTC. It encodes CSVMDRGYEQYF.

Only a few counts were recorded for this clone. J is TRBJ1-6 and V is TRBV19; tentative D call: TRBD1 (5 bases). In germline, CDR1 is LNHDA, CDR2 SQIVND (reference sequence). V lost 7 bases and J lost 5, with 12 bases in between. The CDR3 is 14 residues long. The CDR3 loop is CASTPGTDNSPLHF. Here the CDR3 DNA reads TGTGCCAGTACTCCTGGGACCGATAATTCACCCCTCCACTTT.

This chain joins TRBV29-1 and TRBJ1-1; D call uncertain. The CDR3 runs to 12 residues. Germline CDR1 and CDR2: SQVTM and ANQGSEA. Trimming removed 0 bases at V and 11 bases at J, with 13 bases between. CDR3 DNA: TGCAGCGTTGAAGATGAAGGCTCTGGGGCTTTCTTT. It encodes CSVEDEGSGAFF.

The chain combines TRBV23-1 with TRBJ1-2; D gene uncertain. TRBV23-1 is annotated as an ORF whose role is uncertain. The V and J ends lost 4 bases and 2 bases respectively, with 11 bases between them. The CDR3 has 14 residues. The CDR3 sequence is CASSPPPANYGYTF. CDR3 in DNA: TGCGCCAGCAGTCCCCCCCCAGCGAACTATGGCTACACCTTC.

The CDR3 region is CASSSDRGRGSNQPQHF. The CDR3 DNA reads as TGTGCCAGCAGCTCCGACAGGGGGCGAGGGAGCAATCAGCCCCAGCATTTT. J is TRBJ1-5 and V is TRBV5-6; 10 bases align to TRBD1. Germline V gives CDR1 SGHDT, CDR2 YYEEEE. CDR3 length: 17 amino acids. V lost 3 bases, J lost 1 base, and 7 bases stayed unmatched.

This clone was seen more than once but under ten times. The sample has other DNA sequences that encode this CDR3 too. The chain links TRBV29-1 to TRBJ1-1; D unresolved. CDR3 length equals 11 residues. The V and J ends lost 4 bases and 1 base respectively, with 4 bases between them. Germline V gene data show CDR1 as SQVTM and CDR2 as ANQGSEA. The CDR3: CSVGKNTEAFF. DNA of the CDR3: TGCAGCGTTGGAAAGAACACTGAAGCTTTCTTT.

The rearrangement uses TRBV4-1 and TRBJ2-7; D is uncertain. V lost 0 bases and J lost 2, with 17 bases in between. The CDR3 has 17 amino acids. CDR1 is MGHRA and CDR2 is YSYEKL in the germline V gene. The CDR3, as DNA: TGCGCCAGCAGCCAAGATAGTGGGCAGAACCGAACCTACGAGCAGTACTTC. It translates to CASSQDSGQNRTYEQYF.

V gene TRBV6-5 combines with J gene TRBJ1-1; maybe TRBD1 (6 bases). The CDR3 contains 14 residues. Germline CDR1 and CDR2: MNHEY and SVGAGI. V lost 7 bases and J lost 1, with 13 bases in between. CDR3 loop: CASTGAESNTEAFF. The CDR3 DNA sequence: TGTGCCAGCACAGGGGCAGAATCGAACACTGAAGCTTTCTTT.

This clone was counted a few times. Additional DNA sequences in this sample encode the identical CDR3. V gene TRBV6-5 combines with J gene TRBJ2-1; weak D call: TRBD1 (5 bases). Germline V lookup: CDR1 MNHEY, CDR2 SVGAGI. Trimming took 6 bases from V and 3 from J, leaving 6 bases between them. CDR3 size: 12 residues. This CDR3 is CASSDSYNEQFF. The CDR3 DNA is TGTGCCAGCAGCGACAGCTACAATGAGCAGTTCTTC.

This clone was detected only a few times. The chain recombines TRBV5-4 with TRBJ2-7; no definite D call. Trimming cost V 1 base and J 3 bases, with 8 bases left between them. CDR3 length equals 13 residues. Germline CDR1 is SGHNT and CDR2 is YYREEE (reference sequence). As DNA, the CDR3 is TGTGCCAGCAGCTTGAACAGCCGCTACGAGCAGTACTTC. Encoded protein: CASSLNSRYEQYF.

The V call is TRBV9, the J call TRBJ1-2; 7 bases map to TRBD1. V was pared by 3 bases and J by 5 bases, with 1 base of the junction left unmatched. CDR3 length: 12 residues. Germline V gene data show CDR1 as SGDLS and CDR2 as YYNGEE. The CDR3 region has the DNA TGTGCCAGCAGCGAGACAGGGTATGGCTACACCTTC. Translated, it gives CASSETGYGYTF.

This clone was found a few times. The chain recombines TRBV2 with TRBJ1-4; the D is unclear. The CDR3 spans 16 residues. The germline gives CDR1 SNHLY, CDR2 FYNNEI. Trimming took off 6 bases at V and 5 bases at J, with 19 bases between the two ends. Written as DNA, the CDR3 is TGTGCCAGCAGAGACGTCGTAGGGATTCTGAATGAAAAACTGTTTTTT. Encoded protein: CASRDVVGILNEKLFF.

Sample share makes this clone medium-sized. The CDR3 bases are TGTGCCTGGAGTGACCTGACAGGGTTCACCGGGGAGCTGTTTTTT. Translating it yields CAWSDLTGFTGELFF. The chain employs TRBV30 and TRBJ2-2, with TRBD1 matching 7 bases. The CDR3 runs to 15 residues. The V and J ends lost 1 base and 4 bases, in that order; junction bases with no gene match: 6. Germline V gene lookup returns CDR1 GTSNPN and CDR2 SVGIG (reference sequence). The whole variable domain, remainder taken from reference TRBV30 and TRBJ2-2, is SQTIHQWPATLVQPVGSPLSLECTVEGTSNPNLYWYRQAAGRGLQLLFYSVGIGQISSEVPQNLSASRPQDRQFILSSKKLLLSDSGFYLCAWSDLTGFTGELFFGEGSRLTVL.

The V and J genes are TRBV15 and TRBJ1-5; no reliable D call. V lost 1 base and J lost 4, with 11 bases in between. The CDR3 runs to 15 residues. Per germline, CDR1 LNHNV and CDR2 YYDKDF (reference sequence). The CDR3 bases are TGTGCCACCAGCAGAGCGTCTCTTGGAAATCAGCCCCAGCATTTT. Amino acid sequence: CATSRASLGNQPQHF.

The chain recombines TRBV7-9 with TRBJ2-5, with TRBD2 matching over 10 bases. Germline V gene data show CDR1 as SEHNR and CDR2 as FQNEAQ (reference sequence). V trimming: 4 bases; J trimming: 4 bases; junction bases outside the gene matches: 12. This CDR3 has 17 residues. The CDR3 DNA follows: TGTGCCAGCAGCTCCCGACTAGCGGGTCTGACATTAGAGACCCAGTACTTC. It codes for CASSSRLAGLTLETQYF.

CDR3 residues: CSVSGLAGEYEQYF. The CDR3 DNA sequence: TGCAGCGTTTCTGGACTAGCGGGGGAGTACGAGCAGTACTTC. The chain uses TRBV29-1 and TRBJ2-7; 13 positions match TRBD2. There are 14 residues in the CDR3. Germline lookup yields CDR1 SQVTM and CDR2 ANQGSEA. The ends lost 5 bases at V and 4 bases at J; junction bases unmatched: 5.

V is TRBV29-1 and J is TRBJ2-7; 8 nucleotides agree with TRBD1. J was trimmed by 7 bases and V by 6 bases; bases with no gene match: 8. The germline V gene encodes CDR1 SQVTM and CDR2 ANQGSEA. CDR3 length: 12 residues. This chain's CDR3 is CSVEQGVGEQYF. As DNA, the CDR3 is TGCAGCGTAGAACAGGGGGTCGGGGAGCAGTACTTC.

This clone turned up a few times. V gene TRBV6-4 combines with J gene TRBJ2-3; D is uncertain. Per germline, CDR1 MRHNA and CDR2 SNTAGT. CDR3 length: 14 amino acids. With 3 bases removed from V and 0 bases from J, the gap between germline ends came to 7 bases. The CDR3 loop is CASSEKGSTDTQYF. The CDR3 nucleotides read TGTGCCAGCAGTGAAAAGGGCAGCACAGATACGCAGTATTTT.

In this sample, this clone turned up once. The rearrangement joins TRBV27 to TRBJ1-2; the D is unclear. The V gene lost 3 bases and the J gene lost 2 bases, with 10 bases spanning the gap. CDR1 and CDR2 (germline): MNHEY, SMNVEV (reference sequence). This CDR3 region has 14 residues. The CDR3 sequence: CASSFVAGNYGYTF. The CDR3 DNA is TGTGCCAGCAGTTTTGTTGCAGGCAACTATGGCTACACCTTC.